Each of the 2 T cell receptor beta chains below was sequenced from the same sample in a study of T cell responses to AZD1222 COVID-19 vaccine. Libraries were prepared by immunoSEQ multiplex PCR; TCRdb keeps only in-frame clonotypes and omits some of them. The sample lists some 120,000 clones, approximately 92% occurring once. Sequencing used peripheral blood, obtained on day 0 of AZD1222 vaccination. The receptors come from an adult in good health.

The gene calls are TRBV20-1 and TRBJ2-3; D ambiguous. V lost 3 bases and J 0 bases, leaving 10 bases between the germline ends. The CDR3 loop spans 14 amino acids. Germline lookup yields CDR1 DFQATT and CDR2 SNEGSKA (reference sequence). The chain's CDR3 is CSASLAASTDTQYF. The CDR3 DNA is TGCAGTGCTAGTCTTGCAGCTAGCACAGATACGCAGTATTTT.

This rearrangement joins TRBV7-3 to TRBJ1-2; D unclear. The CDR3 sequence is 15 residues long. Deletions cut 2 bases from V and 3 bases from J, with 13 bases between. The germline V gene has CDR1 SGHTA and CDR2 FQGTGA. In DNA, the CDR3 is TGTGCCAGCAGCTTAGGGGTGACGGAGTACTATGGCTACACCTTC. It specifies CASSLGVTEYYGYTF.